These 22 T cell receptor beta chains were all obtained from the same sample, sequenced in a study of PD-1 blockade in mismatch repair-deficient tumors. The data were produced by immunoSEQ multiplex PCR, yet TCRdb's version contains in-frame clones alone and is incomplete. This sample yields around 30,000 clones, of which 65% to 85% are seen a single time; 3% to 4% belongs to the top ten. Source: PBMCs, taken roughly 6 weeks after starting pembrolizumab. The source is an adult with mismatch repair-deficient cancer.

The V call is TRBV6-6, the J call TRBJ2-2, with D tentatively TRBD1 (5 bases). Trimming pared 5 bases from V and 3 bases from J, leaving 13 bases between. Looked up from germline, CDR1 is MNHNY and CDR2 is SVGAGI (reference sequence). This CDR3 spans 15 amino acids. The chain's CDR3 is CASSPPDTYTGELFF. CDR3 sequence (DNA): TGTGCCAGCAGTCCCCCGGACACCTACACCGGGGAGCTGTTTTTT.

This clone was recorded once. The sample contains more than one DNA sequence encoding this CDR3. This chain uses TRBV9 with TRBJ2-3, with 11 bases fitting TRBD2. The CDR3 is 16 amino acids. With V trimmed by 4 bases and J by 0 bases, 4 bases remained unmatched. Germline V lookup: CDR1 SGDLS, CDR2 YYNGEE. CDR3 coding DNA: TGTGCCAGCAGCTTGACTAGCGGGGAAAGCACAGATACGCAGTATTTT. Translating gives CASSLTSGESTDTQYF. The full variable domain, in which reference TRBV9 and TRBJ2-3 provide the parts outside the CDR3, is DSGVTQTPKHLITATGQRVTLRCSPRSGDLSVYWYQQSLDQGLQFLIQYYNGEERAKGNILERFSAQQFPDLHSELNLSSLELGDSALYFCASSLTSGESTDTQYFGPGTRLTVL.

The chain links TRBV7-9 to TRBJ2-1, with TRBD2 identical over 9 bases. The V gene's germline CDR1 is SEHNR and CDR2 FQNEAQ (reference sequence). The length of the CDR3 is 15 residues. With 5 bases clipped from V and 5 bases from J, the junction kept 7 bases outside the gene matches. CDR3 region: CASSRAASGNNEQFF. As DNA, the CDR3 is TGTGCCAGCAGCCGAGCGGCTAGCGGGAACAATGAGCAGTTCTTC.

The V and J genes are TRBV21-1 and TRBJ1-2. TRBV21-1 is annotated as a pseudogene. The CDR3 runs 17 residues. CDR3 sequence reads: CASSILPGRGLNYGYTF. The CDR3 nucleotides read TGTGCCAGCAGCATCCTCCCTGGAAGAGGGCTTAACTATGGCTACACCTTC.

This clone was counted a few times. The chain carries TRBV7-9 and TRBJ2-7; possibly TRBD2 for D (6 bases). CDR1 and CDR2 from the germline V gene are SEHNR and FQNEAQ (reference sequence). V was cut by 5 bases and J by 3 bases, with 8 bases left in between. This CDR3 is built from 12 residues. The chain's CDR3 is CASSPSVYEQYF. The CDR3 DNA follows: TGTGCCAGCAGCCCTAGCGTCTACGAGCAGTACTTC. The whole variable domain, filled in from reference TRBV7-9 and TRBJ2-7, reads DTGVSQNPRHKITKRGQNVTFRCDPISEHNRLYWYRQTLGQGPEFLTYFQNEAQLEKSRLLSDRFSAERPKGSFSTLEIQRTEQGDSAMYLCASSPSVYEQYFGPGTRLTVT.

CDR3 region: CSAGHGFEHEQFF. DNA for the CDR3: TGCAGCGCGGGACATGGGTTTGAACATGAGCAGTTCTTC. The chain uses TRBV29-1 and TRBJ2-1, with a weak D call TRBD1 (6 bases). From germline, CDR1 is SQVTM and CDR2 ANQGSEA. This CDR3 has 13 amino acids. Trimming stripped 7 bases from V and 8 bases from J, with 18 bases between.

This clone was picked up a small number of times. The chain joins TRBV2 to TRBJ2-7; TRBD1 agrees at 7 bases. CDR1 is SNHLY and CDR2 is FYNNEI in the germline V gene. Trimming removed 4 bases from V and 3 bases from J; junction bases left unmatched: 0. The CDR3 has 12 residues. The CDR3 bases are TGTGCCAGCAGTGGACAGGGCTACGAGCAGTACTTC. This gives the protein CASSGQGYEQYF.

This sequence joins TRBV7-9 and TRBJ1-1; D remains ambiguous. The V gene's germline CDR1 is SEHNR and CDR2 FQNEAQ (reference sequence). The V end was cut by 7 bases, the J end by 1 base, with 10 bases between. This CDR3 spans 13 amino acids. Written as DNA, the CDR3 is TGTGCCAGCATAAGTGGCGGGAACACTGAAGCTTTCTTT. Translation gives CASISGGNTEAFF.

This chain uses TRBV27 with TRBJ1-5, with a possible D match to TRBD1 (6 bases). The germline V and J ends were trimmed by 5 bases and 2 bases, with 13 bases remaining between them. Germline V gene sequence: CDR1 MNHEY, CDR2 SMNVEV (reference sequence). The CDR3 runs to 15 residues. This CDR3 reads CASSTQGNGNQPQHF. The CDR3 DNA reads TGTGCCAGCAGTACACAGGGAAACGGCAATCAGCCCCAGCATTTT.

The CDR3 is CASSMGKNTEAFF. Here the CDR3 DNA reads TGTGCCAGTAGTATGGGCAAGAACACTGAAGCTTTCTTT. The chain is built from TRBV19 and TRBJ1-1; D is undetermined. With 3 bases removed from V and 1 base from J, the gap between germline ends came to 6 bases. The CDR3 covers 13 residues. CDR1 and CDR2 from the germline V gene are LNHDA and SQIVND (reference sequence).

This clone has only one observation. This chain uses TRBV11-2 with TRBJ2-1; the D gene is possibly TRBD2 (6 bases). Trimming left V 5 bases short and J 8 bases short, with 16 bases between. The germline V gene encodes CDR1 SGHAT and CDR2 FQNNGV. This CDR3 is built from 14 residues. This CDR3 is CASSPPTGRDEQFF. CDR3 coding DNA: TGTGCCAGCAGCCCACCCACCGGGAGAGATGAGCAGTTCTTC.

The chain links TRBV19 to TRBJ2-1, with 7 bases fitting TRBD1. The CDR3 is 15 residues long. CDR1 LNHDA and CDR2 SQIVND come from the germline V gene (reference sequence). After removal of 2 bases from V and 8 bases from J, the junction contained 9 bases not matched to a gene. The CDR3 DNA follows: TGTGCCAGTAGTATAATTGAGACAGGGTCGGATGAGCAGTTCTTC. Amino acids: CASSIIETGSDEQFF.

V usage is TRBV5-4 and J usage is TRBJ1-1; TRBD1 agrees at 10 bases. The CDR3 spans 15 residues. Unmatched junction bases numbered 3, after V lost 0 bases and J lost 4 bases. Germline loops: CDR1 SGHNT, CDR2 YYREEE (reference sequence). The CDR3, as DNA: TGTGCCAGCAGCTTGGACCGGACAGGGGGCACTGAAGCTTTCTTT. Translation: CASSLDRTGGTEAFF.

The chain has TRBV27 and TRBJ2-2; D is perhaps TRBD2 (6 bases). The CDR3 sequence is 16 residues long. The V gene's germline CDR1 is MNHEY and CDR2 SMNVEV (reference sequence). The ends were cut back, 7 bases at V and 4 bases at J, with 19 bases in the middle. This CDR3 is CASTITAGSGTGELFF. DNA of the CDR3: TGTGCCAGCACTATAACGGCGGGTAGCGGCACCGGGGAGCTGTTTTTT.

This chain joins TRBV29-1 and TRBJ2-7; TRBD2 matches at 10 bases. The germline V gene encodes CDR1 SQVTM and CDR2 ANQGSEA. There are 14 residues in the CDR3. Germline trimming cut 4 bases from V and 6 bases from J; bases unmatched to any gene: 9. The DNA of the CDR3 is TGCAGCGTTGCGACCGGGACTAGCGACGGCGAGCAGTACTTC. It is translated as CSVATGTSDGEQYF.

The chain has TRBV7-2 and TRBJ1-5; D is unclear. Germline CDR1 is SGHTA and CDR2 is FQGNSA. V was cut by 1 base and J by 1 base, with 14 bases left in between. The CDR3 sequence is 17 residues long. CDR3 amino acids: CASSLEAYSGSNQPQHF. The DNA for the CDR3 is TGTGCCAGCAGCTTAGAGGCCTACAGCGGAAGCAATCAGCCCCAGCATTTT.

Note on this clone: The sample holds other DNA sequences that translate to the same CDR3. The rearrangement uses TRBV28 and TRBJ2-7, with TRBD2 matching 7 bases. CDR1 is MDHEN, CDR2 SYDVKM, per germline. V dropped 8 bases and J dropped 0; count of bases not matched to a gene: 7. This CDR3 spans 14 amino acids. CDR3 in DNA: TGTGCCAGCGTCCCGCGGGGGAGCTCCTACGAGCAGTACTTC. Its protein is CASVPRGSSYEQYF.

This sequence joins TRBV9 and TRBJ2-3; D call uncertain. The length of the CDR3 is 13 residues. With 0 bases removed from V and 3 bases from J, the gap between germline ends came to 5 bases. Germline CDR1 SGDLS, CDR2 YYNGEE. The CDR3 DNA reads TGTGCCAGCAGCGTAGTGGAGACAGATACGCAGTATTTT. Protein sequence: CASSVVETDTQYF.

The V gene is TRBV11-3, the J gene TRBJ1-6; D gene unclear. Looked up from germline, CDR1 is SGHNT and CDR2 is YENEEA. V lost 1 base to trimming and J lost 1 base, with 8 bases between them. This CDR3 has 16 amino acids. CDR3 loop: CASSLGSSSYNSPLHF. DNA of the CDR3: TGTGCCAGCAGCTTAGGTAGCAGTTCCTATAATTCACCCCTCCACTTT.

V gene TRBV6-1 combines with J gene TRBJ1-1, with D maybe TRBD1 (5 bases). The CDR3 contains 13 residues. Looked up from germline, CDR1 is MNHNS and CDR2 is SASEGT. Trimming removed 5 bases at V and 1 base at J, with 8 bases between. CDR3: CASSLTENTEAFF. The DNA for the CDR3 is TGTGCCAGCAGTTTGACAGAGAACACTGAAGCTTTCTTT.

This chain links TRBV27 with TRBJ2-2, with D maybe TRBD2 (6 bases). CDR3 length equals 14 residues. Germline assignment: CDR1 MNHEY and CDR2 SMNVEV (reference sequence). The V end lost 3 bases, the J end lost 2 bases, and 7 bases lay between the germline ends. CDR3 residues: CASSFGLNTGELFF. The CDR3 DNA reads as TGTGCCAGCAGTTTTGGACTAAACACCGGGGAGCTGTTTTTT.

The rearrangement joins TRBV29-1 to TRBJ1-2; 10 nucleotides align to TRBD1. This CDR3 region has 13 residues. CDR1 is SQVTM and CDR2 is ANQGSEA in the germline V gene. The ends lost 6 bases at V and 6 bases at J; junction bases unmatched: 7. The CDR3 spells CSVWTGGTHGYTF. CDR3 sequence (DNA): TGCAGCGTGTGGACAGGGGGAACGCATGGCTACACCTTC. The whole variable domain, remainder taken from reference TRBV29-1 and TRBJ1-2, is SAVISQKPSRDICQRGTSLTIQCQVDSQVTMMFWYRQQPGQSLTLIATANQGSEATYESGFVIDKFPISRPNLTFSTLTVSNMSPEDSSIYLCSVWTGGTHGYTFGSGTRLTVV.